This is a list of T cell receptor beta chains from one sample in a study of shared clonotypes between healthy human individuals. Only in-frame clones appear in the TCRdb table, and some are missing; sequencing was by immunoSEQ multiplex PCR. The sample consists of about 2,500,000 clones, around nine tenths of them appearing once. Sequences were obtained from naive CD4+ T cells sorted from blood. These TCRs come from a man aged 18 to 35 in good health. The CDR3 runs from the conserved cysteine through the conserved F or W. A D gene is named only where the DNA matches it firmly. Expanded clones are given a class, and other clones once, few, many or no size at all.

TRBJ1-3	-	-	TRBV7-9	TGTGCCAGCAGCTTGGGGGTAGGAAACACCATATATTTT	CASSLGVGNTIYF
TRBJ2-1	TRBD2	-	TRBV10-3	TGTGCCATCAGCTCCGGGACTAGCGGGGGTAATGAGCAGTTCTTC	CAISSGTSGGNEQFF
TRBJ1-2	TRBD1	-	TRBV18	TGTGCCAGCTCACCATTGGACAGGCCCCCCTATGGCTACACCTTC	CASSPLDRPPYGYTF
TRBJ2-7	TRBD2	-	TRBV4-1	TGCGCCAGCAGCCAAGTAGGATCAAGCGGGAGGGCCACCCGGGAGCAGTACTTC	CASSQVGSSGRATREQYF
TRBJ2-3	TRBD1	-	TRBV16	TGTGCCAGCAGCCTAACAGGGGTTAGCACAGATACGCAGTATTTT	CASSLTGVSTDTQYF
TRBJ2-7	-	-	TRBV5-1	TGCGCCAGCAGCTTGGCCACTATGGCGGGGCGTAGCTCCTACGAGCAGTACTTC	CASSLATMAGRSSYEQYF
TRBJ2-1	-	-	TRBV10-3	TGTGCCATCGCCGCGGGTAGCGATGAGCAGTTCTTC	CAIAAGSDEQFF
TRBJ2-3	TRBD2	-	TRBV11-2	TGTGCCAGCAGCGACGCCCCTAGCGGGGGGACATATACGCAGTATTTT	CASSDAPSGGTYTQYF
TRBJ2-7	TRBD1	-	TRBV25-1	TGTGCCAGCAGTGCCTCCGGGACAGGCGAGCAGTACTTC	CASSASGTGEQYF
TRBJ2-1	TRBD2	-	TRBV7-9	TGTGCCAGCAGATTTAGCGGGACCCAGACCTACAATGAGCAGTTCTTC	CASRFSGTQTYNEQFF
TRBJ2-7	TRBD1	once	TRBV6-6	TGTGCCAGCACCCGATCCGGGACAGGGGACGAGCAGTACTTC	CASTRSGTGDEQYF
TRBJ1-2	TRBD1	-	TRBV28	TGTGCCAGCAGGGCAGACAGGGGGCCTATCTATGGCTACACCTTC	CASRADRGPIYGYTF
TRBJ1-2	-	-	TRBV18	TGTGCCAGCTCACCGGGCAGGACTAACTATGGCTACACCTTC	CASSPGRTNYGYTF
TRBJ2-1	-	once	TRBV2	TGTGCCAGCACGACAAGCGGGCAGTCTTACAATGAGCAGTTCTTC	CASTTSGQSYNEQFF
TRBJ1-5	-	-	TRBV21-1	TGTGCCAGCAGCAAAAACCTTAAGAATCAGCCCCAGCATTTT	CASSKNLKNQPQHF
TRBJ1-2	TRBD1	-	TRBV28	TGTGCCAGCAGTTTAGTGCCGGGACAGGGCTCGGCCTATGGCTACACCTTC	CASSLVPGQGSAYGYTF
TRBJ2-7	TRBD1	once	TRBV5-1	TGCGCCAGCGGACTGGGGGACAGGGGACCCTACGAGCAGTACTTC	CASGLGDRGPYEQYF
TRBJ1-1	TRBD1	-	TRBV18	TGTGCCAGCTCACCCGGACAGGGGGCCAACACTGAAGCTTTCTTT	CASSPGQGANTEAFF
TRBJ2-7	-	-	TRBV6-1	TGTGCGGGATCACAGGGACCCCCTTCCGAGCAGTACTTC	CAGSQGPPSEQYF
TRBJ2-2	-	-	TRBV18	TGTGCCAGCTCACCCTCGGGGAACACCGGGGAGCTGTTTTTT	CASSPSGNTGELFF
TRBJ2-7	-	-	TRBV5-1	TGCGCCAGCAGCTTGGAGACACCCCCTCGGGAGCAGTACTTC	CASSLETPPREQYF
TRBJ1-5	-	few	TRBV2	TGTGCCAGCAAGTCGCCATATAGCAATCAGCCCCAGCATTTT	CASKSPYSNQPQHF
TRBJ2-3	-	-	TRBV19	TGTGCCAGTGGGCCCAGGGGCTTTATGGATACGCAGTATTTT	CASGPRGFMDTQYF
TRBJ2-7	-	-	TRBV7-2	TGTGCCAGCAGCCCCCTCGGCGGGGCAGGACCCTACGAGCAGTACTTC	CASSPLGGAGPYEQYF
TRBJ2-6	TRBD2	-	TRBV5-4	TGTGCCAGCAGCGGTAGCGGGGGAGCTGGGGCCAACGTCCTGACTTTC	CASSGSGGAGANVLTF
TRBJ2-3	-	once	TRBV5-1	TGCGCCAGCAGCTTGGTGGCAACAGATACGCAGTATTTT	CASSLVATDTQYF
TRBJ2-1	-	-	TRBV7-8	TGTGCCAGCAGCCCCCAAGCGGTAAGCTCCTACAATGAGCAGTTCTTC	CASSPQAVSSYNEQFF
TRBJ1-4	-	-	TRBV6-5	TGTGCCAGCAGTTGGGGCAGCGGAAATGAAAAACTGTTTTTT	CASSWGSGNEKLFF
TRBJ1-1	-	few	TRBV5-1	TGCGCCAGCAGCTTGGCGGGGAACACTGAAGCTTTCTTT	CASSLAGNTEAFF
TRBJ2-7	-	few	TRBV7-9	TGTGCCAGCAGCTTAAACTACGAGCAGTACTTC	CASSLNYEQYF
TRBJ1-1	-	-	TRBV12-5	TGTGCTACTCAAGGGGAGAGGGGAGACACTGAAGCTTTCTTT	CATQGERGDTEAFF
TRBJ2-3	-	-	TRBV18	TGTGCCAGCTCACCCCTCATCAGCACAGATACGCAGTATTTT	CASSPLISTDTQYF
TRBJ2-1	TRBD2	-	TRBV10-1	TGCGCCAGCAGTGAGGGGGGGGGAAGGGTGAATGAGCAGTTCTTC	CASSEGGGRVNEQFF
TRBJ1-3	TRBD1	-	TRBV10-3	TGTGCCATCAGTGTGGGGACAGTAACTGGAAACACCATATATTTT	CAISVGTVTGNTIYF
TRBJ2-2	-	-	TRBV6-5	TGTGCCAGCAGTTACGGCACCGCCACCGGGGAGCTGTTTTTT	CASSYGTATGELFF
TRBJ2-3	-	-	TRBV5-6	TGTGCCAGCAGCTTGATGGGGGTACTGGGAATAGATACGCAGTATTTT	CASSLMGVLGIDTQYF
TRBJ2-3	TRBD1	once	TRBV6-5	TGTGCCAGCATGAAGGGGGCGCTCGCAGATACGCAGTATTTT	CASMKGALADTQYF
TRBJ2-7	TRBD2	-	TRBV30	TGTGCGGGAGGGGTCTACGAGCAGTACTTC	CAGGVYEQYF
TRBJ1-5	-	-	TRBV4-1	TGCGCCAGCAGCCAAGTCCCAGGGAGTAGCAATCAGCCCCAGCATTTT	CASSQVPGSSNQPQHF
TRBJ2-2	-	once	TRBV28	TGTGCCAGCATAGCAGTGAACACCGGGGAGCTGTTTTTT	CASIAVNTGELFF
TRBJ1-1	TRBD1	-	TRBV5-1	TGCGCCAGCAGCTTGGGGGACAGGGGGTCGGCTGAAGCTTTCTTT	CASSLGDRGSAEAFF
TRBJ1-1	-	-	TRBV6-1	TGTGCCAGCAGTCCCCGGGGGAACACTGAAGCTTTCTTT	CASSPRGNTEAFF
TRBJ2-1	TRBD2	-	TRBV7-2	TGTGCCAGCAGCTTACGTAGCGGGATGTACAATGAGCAGTTCTTC	CASSLRSGMYNEQFF
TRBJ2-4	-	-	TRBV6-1	TGTGCCAGCAGTGGTGAGGACAGAAACATTCAGTACTTC	CASSGEDRNIQYF
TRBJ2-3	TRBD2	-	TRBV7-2	TGTGCCAGCAGCGACGGACTAGCGGGAGGAAGAACAGATACGCAGTATTTT	CASSDGLAGGRTDTQYF
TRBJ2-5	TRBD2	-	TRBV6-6	TGTGCCAGCAGCCGCGGACTAGCGGAAGAGACCCAGTACTTC	CASSRGLAEETQYF
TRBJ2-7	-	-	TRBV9	TGTGCCAGCAGCGTAGCGGGAGACTATGTGTACGAGCAGTACTTC	CASSVAGDYVYEQYF
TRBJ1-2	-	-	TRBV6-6	TGTGCCAGCAGAACCGACTCCGGAGGTTATGGCTACACCTTC	CASRTDSGGYGYTF
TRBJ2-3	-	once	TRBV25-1	TGTGCCAGCAGTGAATGGGAGAGTTGGGTTGCAGATACGCAGTATTTT	CASSEWESWVADTQYF
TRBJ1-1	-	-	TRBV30	TGTGCCTGGAGTCCCGCTGCCCGTAGGGCTGAAGCTTTCTTT	CAWSPAARRAEAFF
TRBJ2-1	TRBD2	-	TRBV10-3	TGTGCCATCAGTCAGCGGGAGGGTCTCAATGAGCAGTTCTTC	CAISQREGLNEQFF
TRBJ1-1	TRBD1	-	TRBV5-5	TGTGCCAGCAGCTTCCTGGACAGGGGGCGAACACTCAACACTGAAGCTTTCTTT	CASSFLDRGRTLNTEAFF
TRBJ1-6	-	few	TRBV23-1	TGCGCCAGCAGACTGAAAAATTCACCCCTCCACTTT	CASRLKNSPLHF
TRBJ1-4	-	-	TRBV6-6	TGTGCCAGCACCACACCCGGGACATCCGAAAAACTGTTTTTT	CASTTPGTSEKLFF
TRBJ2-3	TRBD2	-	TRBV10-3	TGTGCCTCTAGCGGGGGGCAAAATACGCAGTATTTT	CASSGGQNTQYF
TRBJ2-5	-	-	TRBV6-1	TGTGCCAGCAGTGAAATGGGCCCCGAGACCCAGTACTTC	CASSEMGPETQYF
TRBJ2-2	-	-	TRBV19	TGTGCCAGTAGTATCCAACGGGGAGGATACACCGGGGAGCTGTTTTTT	CASSIQRGGYTGELFF
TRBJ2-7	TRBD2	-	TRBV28	TGTGCCAGCATCGGACTAGCGGCCTCCTACGAGCAGTACTTC	CASIGLAASYEQYF
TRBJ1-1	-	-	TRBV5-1	TGCGCCAGCAGCTTGGTAGGGAGGGCGAACACTGAAGCTTTCTTT	CASSLVGRANTEAFF
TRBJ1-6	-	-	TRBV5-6	TGTGCCAGCAGCTTGGCCGGAGGGTTTTCACCCCTCCACTTT	CASSLAGGFSPLHF